The sample holds a few counts of the clone carrying this TCR beta chain. Its specificity is unknown. The sample is drawn from a study of tumor and adjacent non-tumor tissue in lung cancer. The overall study: Patients comprised about a dozen adenocarcinoma, 2 squamous cell carcinoma and 1 small cell lung cancer.

The template was RNA from unsorted bulk tissue. More than 3 cm separated this lung sample from the edge of the tumor. Study findings and constraints: TCR diversity was significantly greater in tumor than normal lung tissue.

The library came from three nested PCR rounds adapted from ARM-PCR protocols. One entry per CDR3 protein, called by TCRdb with MiXCR from the multiplex PCR reads. This table holds 50,000 to 60,000 distinct CDR3 sequences, about 79% found once. Germline CDR1 reads MNHNS; CDR2 reads SASEGT. CDR3 length: 15 residues. This clonotype originated in a woman aged 55 to 70 with non-small cell lung cancer. V usage is TRBV6-1 and J usage is TRBJ1-2; D perhaps matches TRBD1 (6 bases). The sample comprised distant non-tumor lung tissue. The CDR3 nucleotides read TGTACTAGCAGTGAATATCGGCAGGGGAACTATGGCTACACCTTC. Protein sequence: CTSSEYRQGNYGYTF.